This T cell receptor beta chain was recorded in a study of blood T cell repertoires in COVID-19. As handled by the study authors: Amplification of reference gene primers was used by the study to estimate nucleated cell counts. Clones were read by immunoSEQ multiplex PCR, and TCRdb kept only the in-frame ones, dropping some. V and J calls and clone size are those listed in that table; D and trimming were worked out from the DNA. The repertoire holds fewer than 200,000 clones, around nine tenths seen once, with less than 3% in the top ten. Losses at the gene ends were 3 bases for V and 4 bases for J; bases not matched to a gene: 7. Per germline, CDR1 KGHSH and CDR2 LQKENI. The CDR3 consists of 16 residues. With respect to this clone: Other DNA sequences of this sample code for an identical CDR3.

V usage is TRBV18 and J usage is TRBJ1-5; TRBD1 aligns across 9 bases. Material: peripheral blood. The TCR originated in a man aged 35 to 55 with active or convalescent COVID-19. The CDR3, as DNA: TGTGCCAGCTCACCGACAGGGGGTCTAGGAAATCAGCCCCAGCATTTT. It codes for CASSPTGGLGNQPQHF.